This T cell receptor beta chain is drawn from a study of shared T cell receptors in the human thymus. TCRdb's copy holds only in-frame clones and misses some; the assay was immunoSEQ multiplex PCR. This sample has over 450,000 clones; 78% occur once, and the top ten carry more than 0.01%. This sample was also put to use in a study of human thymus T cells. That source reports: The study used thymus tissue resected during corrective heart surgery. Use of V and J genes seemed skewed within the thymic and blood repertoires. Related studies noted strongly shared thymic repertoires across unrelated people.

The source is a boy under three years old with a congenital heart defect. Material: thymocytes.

This CDR3 reads CASSNPGGYGTGELFF. The CDR3 coding sequence is TGTGCCAGCAGTAACCCAGGGGGGTATGGCACCGGGGAGCTGTTTTTT. V usage is TRBV2 and J usage is TRBJ2-2; possible D gene TRBD1, 7 bases. There are 16 residues in the CDR3. The germline V gene has CDR1 SNHLY and CDR2 FYNNEI. The ends were cut back, 5 bases at V and 4 bases at J, with 17 bases in the middle.